Listed below are T cell receptor beta chains from one sample, sequenced in a study of blood T cell repertoires in COVID-19. TCRdb's copy holds only in-frame clones and misses some; the assay was immunoSEQ multiplex PCR. In the table there are around 39,000 clones, 86% of which are singletons. The sample was peripheral blood. Source of these receptors: a man aged 35-49 years with active COVID-19. CDR3s include the opening cysteine and the closing phenylalanine or tryptophan. D genes are given only for firm matches.

j_gene,v_gene,len,d_gene,CDR3aa,CDR3nt
TRBJ2-2,TRBV2,15,TRBD1,CASSRQGAGTGELFF,TGTGCCAGCAGTCGACAGGGGGCAGGGACCGGGGAGCTGTTTTTT
TRBJ2-7,TRBV28,17,TRBD2,CASSSPSGGDRVYEQYF,TGTGCCAGCAGTTCCCCTAGCGGGGGGGATAGAGTGTACGAGCAGTACTTC
TRBJ2-2,TRBV9,16,TRBD1,CASSVTGQGFSGELFF,TGTGCCAGCAGCGTAACGGGACAGGGGTTTTCCGGGGAGCTGTTTTTT
TRBJ2-7,TRBV5-6,12,NA,CASSKELHEQYF,TGTGCCAGCAGCAAGGAGTTGCACGAGCAGTACTTC
TRBJ2-7,TRBV13,13,NA,CATSDGRNYEQYF,TGTGCCACTTCAGACGGCAGGAACTACGAGCAGTACTTC
TRBJ2-1,TRBV28,16,TRBD1,CASSSLGQGALNEQFF,TGTGCCAGCAGTTCGTTAGGACAGGGGGCGTTAAATGAGCAGTTCTTC
TRBJ1-1,TRBV18,15,NA,CASSPPAGALTEAFF,TGTGCCAGCTCACCACCGGCAGGGGCGCTCACTGAAGCTTTCTTT
TRBJ2-7,TRBV6-1,16,NA,CASSEEWTESSYEQYF,TGTGCCAGCAGTGAAGAGTGGACAGAGTCCTCCTACGAGCAGTACTTC
TRBJ2-5,TRBV7-9,13,NA,CASSFRGRETQYF,TGTGCCAGCAGTTTCAGGGGACGGGAGACCCAGTACTTC
TRBJ2-7,TRBV19,13,TRBD1,CASSIRQGGEQYF,TGTGCCAGTAGCATTCGACAGGGGGGAGAGCAGTACTTC
TRBJ1-6,TRBV25-1,13,NA,CASSAGVRSPLHF,TGTGCCAGCAGTGCTGGCGTCAGGTCACCCCTCCACTTT
TRBJ2-7,TRBV5-1,13,NA,CASSPGNSYEQYF,TGCGCCAGCAGCCCGGGAAACTCCTACGAGCAGTACTTC
TRBJ2-5,TRBV4-1,15,TRBD1,CASSTPGQGGETQYF,TGCGCCAGCAGCACGCCGGGACAGGGAGGTGAGACCCAGTACTTC
TRBJ1-3,TRBV11-2,15,NA,CASSFLSVSGNTIYF,TGTGCCAGCAGCTTTTTGAGCGTCTCTGGAAACACCATATATTTT
TRBJ2-7,TRBV12-3/TRBV12-4,13,NA,CASSSSGTYEQYF,TGTGCCAGCAGTTCCTCTGGCACCTACGAGCAGTACTTC
TRBJ2-5,TRBV27,16,TRBD2,CASSSGLADWRETQYF,TGTGCCAGCAGTTCGGGACTAGCGGATTGGCGGGAGACCCAGTACTTC
TRBJ1-2,TRBV7-8,15,TRBD1,CASSPTGGQAGGYTF,TGTGCCAGCAGCCCCACCGGGGGACAGGCGGGTGGCTACACCTTC
TRBJ2-1,TRBV24-1,15,NA,CATSVGLLVDNEQFF,TGTGCCACCAGTGTGGGCTTGCTGGTTGACAATGAGCAGTTCTTC
TRBJ2-1,TRBV18,15,TRBD1,CASSPGTGAVNEQFF,TGTGCCAGCTCCCCCGGGACAGGGGCCGTCAATGAGCAGTTCTTC
TRBJ2-3,TRBV3-1/TRBV3-2,17,NA,CASSQEGRRAFTDTQYF,TGTGCCAGCAGCCAAGAAGGCCGGCGAGCGTTCACAGATACGCAGTATTTT
TRBJ1-2,TRBV19,15,NA,CASSVGGTRHYGYTF,TGTGCCAGTAGTGTCGGCGGGACTCGACACTATGGCTACACCTTC
TRBJ2-6,TRBV7-9,17,TRBD1,CASSFLQGPSGANVLTF,TGTGCCAGCAGCTTTCTACAGGGGCCCTCTGGGGCCAACGTCCTGACTTTC
TRBJ2-7,TRBV7-2,15,TRBD1,CASSGRDRVFNEQYF,TGTGCCAGCAGCGGCCGGGACAGGGTATTCAACGAGCAGTACTTC
TRBJ2-2,TRBV5-4,16,TRBD1,CASSLDRTGGPGELFF,TGTGCCAGCAGCCTTGATAGGACAGGGGGTCCCGGGGAGCTGTTTTTT
TRBJ1-2,TRBV9,13,NA,CASSVTGQYGYTF,TGTGCCAGCAGCGTAACCGGACAATATGGCTACACCTTC
TRBJ2-1,TRBV12-5,17,TRBD2,CASGLALAGLGVNEQFF,TGTGCTAGTGGTTTAGCCCTAGCGGGCCTTGGGGTCAATGAGCAGTTCTTC
TRBJ1-5,TRBV5-8,15,NA,CASSLWGGDNQPQHF,TGTGCCAGCAGCTTGTGGGGAGGTGACAATCAGCCCCAGCATTTT
TRBJ2-7,TRBV5-1,14,NA,CASSGSASSYEQYF,TGCGCCAGCAGCGGTAGCGCAAGCTCCTACGAGCAGTACTTC
TRBJ2-2,TRBV29-1,16,NA,CSVEEKGAGGTGELFF,TGCAGCGTTGAAGAAAAGGGAGCGGGTGGGACCGGGGAGCTGTTTTTT
TRBJ2-3,TRBV9,14,NA,CASSVGGSSDTQYF,TGTGCCAGCAGCGTAGGAGGGAGCTCAGATACGCAGTATTTT
TRBJ2-1,TRBV13,14,TRBD1,CASSPDRGYSEQFF,TGTGCCAGCAGCCCGGACAGGGGTTACAGTGAGCAGTTCTTC
TRBJ2-6,TRBV28,16,TRBD1,CASTPQGVTGANVLTF,TGTGCCAGCACCCCTCAGGGGGTAACGGGGGCCAACGTCCTGACTTTC
TRBJ2-7,TRBV7-8,15,TRBD2,CASSTSRTRGYEQYF,TGTGCCAGCAGCACCTCGAGGACTAGAGGGTACGAGCAGTACTTC
TRBJ2-7,TRBV7-9,18,NA,CASSLEQGSKGRPYEQYF,TGTGCCAGCAGCTTAGAGCAAGGGAGTAAAGGACGACCTTACGAGCAGTACTTC
TRBJ1-2,TRBV7-3,15,NA,CASSLTRLEGGGYTF,TGTGCCAGCAGCTTAACGAGACTTGAAGGGGGTGGCTACACCTTC
TRBJ2-1,TRBV19,13,NA,CASSMYVLNEQFF,TGTGCCAGTAGTATGTATGTCTTAAATGAGCAGTTCTTC
TRBJ2-3,TRBV4-2,16,TRBD2,CASSQDASGSGDTQYF,TGTGCCAGCAGCCAAGACGCTAGCGGGAGTGGGGATACGCAGTATTTT
TRBJ2-3,TRBV7-3,15,NA,CASSFDGTSTDTQYF,TGTGCCAGCAGCTTCGACGGGACTAGCACAGATACGCAGTATTTT
TRBJ1-1,TRBV3-1/TRBV3-2,13,NA,CASSQDQPGGAFF,TGTGCCAGCAGCCAAGATCAGCCCGGAGGGGCTTTCTTT
TRBJ1-3,TRBV28,15,TRBD1,CASSTGQSSGNTIYF,TGTGCCAGCAGTACGGGACAGAGCTCTGGAAACACCATATATTTT
TRBJ1-6,TRBV30,14,NA,CAWRLKGGGSPLHF,TGTGCCTGGAGGCTGAAGGGAGGGGGATCACCCCTCCACTTT
TRBJ2-1,TRBV24-1,15,TRBD2,CATSNSGSKPNEQFF,TGTGCCACCTCCAACAGCGGGAGTAAGCCCAATGAGCAGTTCTTC
TRBJ1-5,TRBV28,13,NA,CASRRDSNQPQHF,TGTGCCAGCCGCAGGGATAGCAATCAGCCCCAGCATTTT
TRBJ1-6,TRBV5-1,18,TRBD1,CASSRSGTGGSYNSPLHF,TGCGCCAGCAGCCGGAGTGGGACAGGGGGCTCCTATAATTCACCCCTCCACTTT
TRBJ1-2,TRBV27,13,NA,CASSYGLYYGYTF,TGTGCCAGCAGTTACGGACTGTACTATGGCTACACCTTC
TRBJ2-7,TRBV6-6,14,TRBD1,CASSPQGAAYEQYF,TGTGCCAGCAGCCCACAGGGGGCCGCCTACGAGCAGTACTTC
TRBJ2-5,TRBV5-5,13,NA,CASSNRVQETQYF,TGTGCCAGCAGCAACAGGGTCCAAGAGACCCAGTACTTC
TRBJ1-1,TRBV15,16,TRBD1,CATSLMTVTGGPEAFF,TGTGCCACCAGCCTTATGACCGTGACAGGGGGCCCTGAAGCTTTCTTT
TRBJ1-1,TRBV5-1,16,NA,CASSPRLERGRWEAFF,TGCGCCAGCAGCCCAAGACTTGAAAGGGGTAGGTGGGAAGCTTTCTTT